The following is a TCR beta chain sequence with its context. Antigen: not known. RNA was isolated and reverse transcribed to cDNA, the sequencing template. Assay: immunoSEQ multiplex PCR; the TCRdb copy retains only in-frame clones and omits some. The data show roughly 60,000 clones, 44% seen once. The sample is drawn from a study of CD8+ T cells in alopecia areata. The CDR3 has 13 residues. CDR1 SQVTM and CDR2 ANQGSEA come from the germline V gene. V lost 4 bases and J lost 6, with 15 bases in between. PBMCs served as the source from which CD4+ and CD8+ T cells were sorted. The study's findings and limits: Patients shared TCRs less clearly than mice did, possibly owing to HLA.

This TCR came from a human donor with alopecia areata. The sequencing input was NKG2D-low CD8+ T cells sorted from blood. The chain uses TRBV29-1 and TRBJ1-2; D call uncertain. The CDR3 spells CSVVLRLADGYTF. CDR3 DNA: TGCAGCGTTGTACTTCGACTTGCGGATGGCTACACCTTC.